This TCR beta chain appears in the sequencing data of a study of blood T cell repertoires in COVID-19. Across the whole study: Both acute and convalescent COVID-19 samples were obtained from the United States, Italy and Spain.

Authors' analysis steps: Using reference gene primer amplification, nucleated cell counts were estimated. TCRdb's copy holds only in-frame clones and misses some; the assay was immunoSEQ multiplex PCR. That table supplies the V and J calls and clone size; D and trimming were determined from the DNA. The sample carries 55,000 to 90,000 clones, approximately 86% recorded once. Germline CDR1 LNHDA, CDR2 SQIVND (reference sequence). The CDR3 has 13 amino acids. V lost 8 bases to trimming and J lost 2 bases; unmatched junction nucleotides: 5. This chain uses TRBV19 with TRBJ1-1; 7 nucleotides agree with TRBD1. This TCR came from a woman aged 55-70 years with acute or convalescent COVID-19. Sequenced: peripheral blood. Here the CDR3 reads CASGGQHNTEAFF. Here the CDR3 DNA reads TGTGCCAGTGGGGGACAGCACAACACTGAAGCTTTCTTT.